This T cell receptor beta chain originates from a study of OX40 agonist ivuxolimab in advanced cancers. Study context: The patients received agonistic anti-OX40 (CD134) antibody ivuxolimab. A mean age of roughly 66 years, range roughly 23 to 85, was recorded, and around 85% were male. Previous treatment with anti-PD-1, anti-PD-L1 or anti-CTLA-4 therapy was allowed; less than 45% had received some.

This clone came up once. Its antigen is undetermined. The V gene's germline CDR1 is SGHVS and CDR2 FNYEAQ. There are 14 residues in the CDR3. Trimming removed 5 bases from V and 4 bases from J; junction bases left unmatched: 5. Some clones are missing from TCRdb's copy, which holds only in-frame ones; the method was immunoSEQ multiplex PCR. The sample records 73,000 or so clones, approximately 90% being singletons. Findings and caveats of the study: With doses of 0.1 to 3.0 mg/kg, CD4+ and CD8+ blood T cells had undergone clonal expansion by week 6.

The TCR was taken from an adult with an advanced solid tumor such as melanoma, head and neck, liver or kidney cancer. The chain recombines TRBV7-6 with TRBJ2-5; the match to TRBD1 covers 9 bases. This sample comprised CD4+ or CD8+ T cells sorted from blood, obtained in a trial of the OX40 agonist ivuxolimab. CDR3 DNA: TGTGCCAGCAGCGAACAGGGGGCAGGAGAGACCCAGTACTTC. Amino acids: CASSEQGAGETQYF.